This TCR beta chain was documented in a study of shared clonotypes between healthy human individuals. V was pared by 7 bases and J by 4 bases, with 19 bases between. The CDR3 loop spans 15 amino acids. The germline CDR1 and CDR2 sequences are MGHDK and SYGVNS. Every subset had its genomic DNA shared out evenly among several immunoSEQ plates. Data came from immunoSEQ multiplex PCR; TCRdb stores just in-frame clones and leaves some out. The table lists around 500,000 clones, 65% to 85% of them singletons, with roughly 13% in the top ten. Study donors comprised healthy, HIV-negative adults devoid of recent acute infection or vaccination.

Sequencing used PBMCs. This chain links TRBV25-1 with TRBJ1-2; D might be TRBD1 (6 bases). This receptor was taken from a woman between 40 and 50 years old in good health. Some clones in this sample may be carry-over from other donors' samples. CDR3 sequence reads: CASTSGAGSFYGYTF. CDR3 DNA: TGTGCCAGCACCTCGGGGGCGGGGTCCTTCTATGGCTACACCTTC.